The 24 T cell receptor beta chains reported below all come from one sample, sequenced in a study of T cell repertoires in cytomegalovirus infection. These receptors' targets are unknown. TCRdb used MiXCR to reprocess the reads, holding one entry per CDR3 protein. The table lists about 830,000 distinct CDR3 sequences, around a third of them singletons, with around an eighth in the top ten. The sample in question was cultured CD8+ T cells from PBMCs, obtained from culture after CMV antigen stimulation. These receptors were collected from a human donor in good health (CMV status not recorded). Some clones in this sample may be carry-over from other donors' samples.

Only a few counts were recorded for this clonotype. The chain couples TRBV12-3 or TRBV12-4 to TRBJ2-7, with 7 positions matching TRBD1. The CDR3 is 14 amino acids. Unmatched junction bases numbered 6, after V lost 1 base and J lost 6 bases. CDR3 nucleotides: TGTGCCAGCAGTTTAGAGGGGGCCGTGGGCGAGCAGTACGTC. This translates into CASSLEGAVGEQYV.

This clonotype showed up just a few times. The CDR3 DNA follows: TGTGCCAGCAGCTTAGGGCAGGGTGAGCCCTACGAGCAGTACGTC. Protein product: CASSLGQGEPYEQYV. V usage is TRBV7-9 and J usage is TRBJ2-7, with D maybe TRBD1 (5 bases). This CDR3 spans 15 amino acids. The germline V gene has CDR1 SEHNR and CDR2 FQNEAQ (reference sequence). The germline V and J ends were trimmed by 1 base and 2 bases, with 12 bases remaining between them.

This clonotype was seen only a few times. V gene TRBV14 combines with J gene TRBJ2-5; 8 nucleotides line up with TRBD2. V dropped 0 bases and J dropped 10; count of bases not matched to a gene: 13. The CDR3 contains 16 residues. Germline V gives CDR1 SGHDN, CDR2 FVKESK. Written as DNA, the CDR3 is TGTGCCAGCAGCCAAGAAGGATTAGCGGGGCGCCGCGGCCAGTACTTC. Its translation: CASSQEGLAGRRGQYF.

In regard to this clonotype: A much larger clone sits a single nucleotide away, making a read error possible. The chain links TRBV7-6 to TRBJ1-2; unclear D gene. CDR1 and CDR2 (germline): SGHVS, FNYEAQ. This CDR3 region has 17 residues. The CDR3 reads CASNLGHFTIKEYGYTF. The CDR3, as DNA: TGTGCCAGCAACTTAGGCCATTTTACAATTAAGGAGTATGGCTACACCTTC.

The table lists this clonotype with a few counts. The chain employs TRBV6-2 or TRBV6-3 and TRBJ2-7, with TRBD2 as a possible D gene (5 bases). Germline CDR1 and CDR2: MNHEY and SVGEGT. The CDR3 is made up of 12 amino acids. Between the trimmed V and J ends, which lost 5 bases and 5 bases, there was a span of 10 bases. The DNA of the CDR3 is TGTGCCAGCAGTCCTCCGGGGAACGAGCAGTACGTC. Translation gives CASSPPGNEQYV.

The gene calls are TRBV6-2 or TRBV6-3 and TRBJ1-1; 9 bases are shared with TRBD1. The germline V gene encodes CDR1 MNHEY and CDR2 SVGEGT. CDR3 length equals 15 residues. Losses at the gene ends were 6 bases for V and 0 bases for J; bases not matched to a gene: 5. The CDR3 nucleotides are TGTGCCAGCAGCGGGGACAGGGTAATGAACACTGAAGCTTTCTTT. Translated, it gives CASSGDRVMNTEAFF.

The rearrangement joins TRBV7-4 to TRBJ2-5, with D maybe TRBD2 (6 bases). V shed 3 bases and J shed 2 bases, with 10 bases lying between them. The CDR3 spans 14 residues. Germline CDR1 is SGHVT and CDR2 is SQSDAQ. CDR3 region: CASSFGGIQETQYF. CDR3 coding DNA: TGTGCCAGCAGCTTCGGCGGGATTCAAGAGACCCAGTACTTC.

This clonotype was observed a few times. The rearrangement links TRBV5-4 to TRBJ2-5; D possibly corresponds to TRBD2 (5 bases). CDR1 is SGHNT and CDR2 is YYREEE in the germline V gene (reference sequence). This CDR3 spans 15 amino acids. Trimming took off 7 bases at V and 1 base at J, with 17 bases between the two ends. CDR3 protein: CASGLLGTPQETQYF. The CDR3 region has the DNA TGTGCCAGCGGACTTTTGGGTACACCCCAAGAGACCCAGTACTTC.

The chain recombines TRBV27 with TRBJ2-1; D not certain. Germline lookup yields CDR1 MNHEY and CDR2 SMNVEV (reference sequence). CDR3 size: 13 residues. Trimming pared 2 bases from V and 7 bases from J, leaving 9 bases between. CDR3 nucleotides: TGTGCCAGCAGTTTAAAGCCAGCTAATGAGCAGTTCTTC. Residues: CASSLKPANEQFF.

This clonotype was seen more than once but under ten times. The J gene is TRBJ2-2, the V gene TRBV6-6; no clear D. Germline CDR1 MNHNY, CDR2 SVGAGI (reference sequence). V lost 7 bases and J lost 0, with 6 bases in between. The CDR3 is made up of 13 amino acids. DNA for the CDR3: TGTGCCAGCATCGGACCGAACACCGGGGAGCTGTTTTTT. This encodes CASIGPNTGELFF.

The chain joins TRBV4-1 to TRBJ1-4; D may be TRBD1 (6 bases). Per the germline V gene, CDR1 is MGHRA and CDR2 is YSYEKL. This CDR3 is 14 amino acids long. V lost 4 bases and J 8 bases, leaving 14 bases between the germline ends. The CDR3 reads CASSPIQGEEKLFF. The CDR3 region has the DNA TGCGCCAGCAGCCCGATACAGGGTGAGGAAAAACTGTTTTTT.

This clonotype has at least ten counts. The chain couples TRBV7-3 to TRBJ2-1; TRBD1 matches at 8 bases. The junction had 5 bases not matched to a gene; V was cut back by 4 bases and J by 0 bases. Germline V CDR1 and CDR2: SGHTA, FQGTGA. The CDR3 runs to 16 residues. The CDR3 sequence: CASSWGTGPSYNEQFF. CDR3 DNA: TGTGCCAGCAGCTGGGGGACAGGCCCCTCCTACAATGAGCAGTTCTTC.

This chain links TRBV27 with TRBJ1-2; TRBD1 matches at 9 bases. Germline V gene data show CDR1 as MNHEY and CDR2 as SMNVEV (reference sequence). The junction had 12 bases not matched to a gene; V was cut back by 3 bases and J by 4 bases. The CDR3 runs to 17 residues. In DNA form, the CDR3 reads TGTGCCAGCAGTTTTTCCTCCCGGGACAGGGTACCCTATGGCTACACCTTC. Amino acids: CASSFSSRDRVPYGYTF.

This chain links TRBV7-6 with TRBJ1-4, with a possible D match to TRBD1 (5 bases). The CDR3 has 13 residues. The germline V gene has CDR1 SGHVS and CDR2 FNYEAQ. V was shortened by 5 bases and J by 5 bases, with 9 bases between the two germline ends. CDR3 amino acids: CASSGALNEKLFF. In DNA form, the CDR3 reads TGTGCCAGCAGCGGGGCCCTGAATGAAAAACTGTTTTTT.

The rearrangement joins TRBV5-5 to TRBJ2-2, with TRBD2 matching over 14 bases. This CDR3 contains 16 residues. J gave up 6 bases and V 4 bases, and 5 bases lay outside the gene matches. Per germline, CDR1 SGHKS and CDR2 YYEKEE (reference sequence). The CDR3 DNA reads as TGTGCCAGCAGCCCATGGACTAGCGGGGGGTCCGGGGAGCTGTTTTTT. This translates into CASSPWTSGGSGELFF.

As regards this clonotype: This may come from a read error, since a much larger clone is one base off. The chain recombines TRBV12-3 or TRBV12-4 with TRBJ2-5; D possibly corresponds to TRBD2 (6 bases). V dropped 3 bases and J dropped 0 bases, with 8 bases sitting between them. This CDR3 is 14 amino acids long. The CDR3 region is CASSFLAHQETQYF. The CDR3 DNA reads TGTGCCAGCAGTTTCCTAGCGCACCAAGAGACCCAGTACTTC.

V usage is TRBV7-9 and J usage is TRBJ2-3; 11 bases fit TRBD2. J was trimmed by 6 bases and V by 5 bases; bases with no gene match: 10. CDR3 size: 16 residues. Germline V gives CDR1 SEHNR, CDR2 FQNEAQ (reference sequence). The CDR3 DNA reads as TGTGCCAGCAGCGATTGGACTAGCGGGTTACCGGATACGCAGTATTTT. Translated: CASSDWTSGLPDTQYF.

The V and J genes are TRBV27 and TRBJ1-4, with a weak D call TRBD1 (6 bases). V shed 2 bases and J shed 5 bases, with 18 bases lying between them. There are 17 residues in the CDR3. Germline values: CDR1 MNHEY, CDR2 SMNVEV (reference sequence). CDR3: CASSLHGTTGANEKLFF. CDR3 sequence (DNA): TGTGCCAGCAGTTTACATGGGACGACAGGCGCCAATGAAAAACTGTTTTTT.

The gene calls are TRBV14 and TRBJ2-5; TRBD2 matches 12 bases. With V trimmed by 4 bases and J by 4 bases, 7 bases remained unmatched. The CDR3 has 16 residues. Germline CDR1 is SGHDN and CDR2 is FVKESK. The CDR3 sequence is CASSRRTSGVTETQYF. The CDR3 nucleotides read TGTGCCAGCAGCCGCAGGACTAGCGGGGTAACAGAGACCCAGTACTTC.

A few counts support this clonotype. The V gene is TRBV4-1, the J gene TRBJ2-5; no firm D call. The germline V gene encodes CDR1 MGHRA and CDR2 YSYEKL. The CDR3 is made up of 14 amino acids. V lost 1 base to trimming and J lost 2 bases, with 8 bases between them. This chain's CDR3 is CASSQGISQETQYF. The DNA of the CDR3 is TGCGCCAGCAGCCAAGGGATCTCACAAGAGACCCAGTACTTC.

The gene calls are TRBV7-2 and TRBJ2-3; D might be TRBD2 (7 bases). The CDR3 extends over 18 amino acids. Looked up from germline, CDR1 is SGHTA and CDR2 is FQGNSA. Between the trimmed V and J ends, which lost 3 bases and 0 bases, there was a span of 19 bases. The CDR3: CASSLGWRGGPSTDTQYF. As DNA, the CDR3 is TGTGCCAGCAGCTTGGGGTGGAGGGGGGGCCCGAGCACAGATACGCAGTATTTT.

The chain has TRBV5-1 and TRBJ2-7; 9 positions agree with TRBD1. This CDR3 is built from 14 residues. V shed 1 base, J shed 6 bases, and the junction held 5 bases outside the gene matches. CDR1 and CDR2 from the germline V gene are SGHRS and YFSETQ. The CDR3 here is CASSLRDRASEQYF. The DNA for the CDR3 is TGCGCCAGCAGCTTGCGGGACAGGGCCTCCGAGCAGTACTTC.

This clonotype was counted only a few times. At one boundary the junction diverges from the germline segment, which might be a read error. The chain carries TRBV4-1 and TRBJ2-2, with 13 positions matching TRBD2. CDR1 MGHRA and CDR2 YSYEKL come from the germline V gene. The CDR3 totals 17 residues. CDR3 sequence reads: CASSQEGGLAGTGELFF. The CDR3 DNA is TGTGCCAGCAGCCAAGAAGGGGGACTAGCGGGAACCGGGGAGCTGTTTTTT.

The gene calls are TRBV4-1 and TRBJ2-1, with 7 bases identical to TRBD1. The junction had 7 bases not matched to a gene; V was cut back by 7 bases and J by 7 bases. CDR3 length: 13 residues. From germline, CDR1 is MGHRA and CDR2 YSYEKL. The CDR3 nucleotides read TGCGCCAGCACCGGGACAGAGGGTAATGAGCAGTTCTTC. Protein: CASTGTEGNEQFF.